A single sample is the source of the 5 T cell receptor beta chains below, sequenced in a study of T cell responses to AZD1222 COVID-19 vaccine. Only in-frame clones appear in the TCRdb table, and some are missing; sequencing was by immunoSEQ multiplex PCR. The table has 85,000 to 90,000 clones, 90% to 95% seen once. The starting material was peripheral blood, obtained on day 0 of MenACWY control vaccination. These receptors were obtained from an adult in good health.

A single count supports this clone. This chain links TRBV7-8 with TRBJ1-5, with D possibly matching TRBD1 (5 bases). Germline V gene sequence: CDR1 SGHVS, CDR2 FQNEAQ. CDR3 size: 13 residues. Deletions cut 0 bases from V and 7 bases from J, with 7 bases between. This CDR3 reads CASSLAEGQPQHF. CDR3 nucleotides: TGTGCCAGCAGCTTAGCGGAGGGGCAGCCCCAGCATTTT.

The chain couples TRBV19 to TRBJ1-2; TRBD1 is a possible D gene (5 bases). V lost 2 bases to trimming and J lost 8 bases, with 18 bases between them. Germline-derived CDR1 and CDR2 are LNHDA and SQIVND (reference sequence). The CDR3 is made up of 15 amino acids. The CDR3 coding sequence is TGTGCCAGTAGTATATATGAGGCCAGGGAAAGCGGCTACACCTTC. Its protein is CASSIYEARESGYTF.

The rearrangement links TRBV4-3 to TRBJ2-2; D not resolved. The CDR3 is 14 residues long. The V gene's germline CDR1 is LGHNA and CDR2 YSLEER. The germline V and J ends were trimmed by 1 base and 10 bases, with 13 bases remaining between them. This chain's CDR3 is CASSQAPDAEELFF. The CDR3 DNA follows: TGCGCCAGCAGCCAAGCCCCCGACGCGGAGGAGCTGTTTTTT.

This rearrangement joins TRBV9 to TRBJ1-1; no reliable D call. Trimming took 0 bases from V and 0 from J, leaving 15 bases between them. Germline CDR1 reads SGDLS; CDR2 reads YYNGEE. The CDR3 totals 17 residues. Written as DNA, the CDR3 is TGTGCCAGCAGCGTAGGGACCGCCCTAAGATTGAACACTGAAGCTTTCTTT. Its protein is CASSVGTALRLNTEAFF.

The chain employs TRBV7-2 and TRBJ1-2, with D hard to call. The CDR3 has 13 residues. Trimming pared 1 base from V and 2 bases from J, leaving 5 bases between. Looked up from germline, CDR1 is SGHTA and CDR2 is FQGNSA. The CDR3 spells CASSLVANYGYTF. The CDR3 DNA sequence: TGTGCCAGCAGCTTAGTCGCCAACTATGGCTACACCTTC.